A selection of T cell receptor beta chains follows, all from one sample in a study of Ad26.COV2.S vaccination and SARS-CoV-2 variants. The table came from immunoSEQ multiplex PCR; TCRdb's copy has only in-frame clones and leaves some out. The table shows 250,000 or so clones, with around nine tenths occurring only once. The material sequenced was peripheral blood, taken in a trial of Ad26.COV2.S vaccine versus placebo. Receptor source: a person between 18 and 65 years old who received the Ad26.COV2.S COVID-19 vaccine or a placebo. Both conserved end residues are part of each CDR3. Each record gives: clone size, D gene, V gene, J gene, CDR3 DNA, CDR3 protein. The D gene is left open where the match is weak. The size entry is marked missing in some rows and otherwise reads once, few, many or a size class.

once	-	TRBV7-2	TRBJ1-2	TGTGCCAGCAGCTTAGCGCGGGCCGCGCTTCTATCATATGGCTACACCTTC	CASSLARAALLSYGYTF
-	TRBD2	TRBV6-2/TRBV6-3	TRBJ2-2	TGTGCCAGCAGCCCCACTAGCGTGGACACCGGGGAGCTGTTTTTT	CASSPTSVDTGELFF
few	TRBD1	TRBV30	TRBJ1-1	TGTGCCTGGAGTACGCGACAGGGGGCGCGCACTGAAGCTTTCTTT	CAWSTRQGARTEAFF
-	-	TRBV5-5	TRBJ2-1	TGTGCCAGCAGCTTCCAGGGGAGGATAAATGAGCAGTTCTTC	CASSFQGRINEQFF
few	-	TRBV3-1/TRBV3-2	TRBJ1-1	TGTGCCAGCAGCGGGTGGGGTGAAGCTTTCTTT	CASSGWGEAFF
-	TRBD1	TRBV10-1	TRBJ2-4	TGCGCCAGCAGTGGAACAGGGGGCTCCTCAAACATTCAGTACTTC	CASSGTGGSSNIQYF
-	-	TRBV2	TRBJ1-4	TGTGCCAGCCAGGGAGGGGCCAATGAAAAACTGTTTTTT	CASQGGANEKLFF
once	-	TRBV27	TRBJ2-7	TGTGCCAGCTGGAGTGACAACTCCTACGAGCAGTACTTC	CASWSDNSYEQYF
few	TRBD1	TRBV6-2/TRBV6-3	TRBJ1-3	TGTGCCAGCAGTTCTACCGGGACAGGGGCTGGAAACACCATATATTTT	CASSSTGTGAGNTIYF
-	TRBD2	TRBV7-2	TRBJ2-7	TGTGCCAGCAGCCGTGCTTCGGCGGGGGTTAGCTCCTACGAGCAGTACTTC	CASSRASAGVSSYEQYF
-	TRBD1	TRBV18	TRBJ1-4	TGTGCCAGCTCTGACCGGGACAGGGGTGAAAAACTGTTTTTT	CASSDRDRGEKLFF
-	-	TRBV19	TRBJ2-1	TGTGCCAGTAGTAGGGGGACGGTCTCCTACAATGAGCAGTTCTTC	CASSRGTVSYNEQFF
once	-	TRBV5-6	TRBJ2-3	TGTGCCAGCAGCTTGGGGGGGCCTACGACAGATACGCAGTATTTT	CASSLGGPTTDTQYF
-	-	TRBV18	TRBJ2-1	TGTGCCAGCTCACCCAGACTTGACAATGAGCAGTTCTTC	CASSPRLDNEQFF
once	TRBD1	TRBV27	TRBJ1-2	TGTGCCAGCAGTTCAACGACAGGGTATGGCTACACCTTC	CASSSTTGYGYTF
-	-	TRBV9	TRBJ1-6	TGTGCCAGCAGCGTAGGGAGCAGGGAGAATAATTCACCCCTCCACTTT	CASSVGSRENNSPLHF
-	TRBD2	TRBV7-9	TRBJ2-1	TGTGCCAGCAGCTCGCCTAGCGGGGGGGGTCCCTACAATGAGCAGTTCTTC	CASSSPSGGGPYNEQFF
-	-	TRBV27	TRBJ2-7	TGTGCCAGCAGCCTAGGACAGTTCCTTTCCTACGAGCAGTACTTC	CASSLGQFLSYEQYF
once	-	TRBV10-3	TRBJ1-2	TGTGCCATCAGTGTCCAACAGGTCTCTGGCTACACCTTC	CAISVQQVSGYTF
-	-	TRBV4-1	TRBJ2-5	TGCGCCAGCAGCCCAAAACCGGGACTGCAGGGGGAGACCCAGTACTTC	CASSPKPGLQGETQYF
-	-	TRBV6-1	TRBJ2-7	TGTGCCAGCAGTGAAAGGTATTGGGACCCCTACGAGCAGTACTTC	CASSERYWDPYEQYF
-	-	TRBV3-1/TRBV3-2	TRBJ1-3	TGTGCCAGCGGAGGCTCTGGAAACACCATATATTTT	CASGGSGNTIYF
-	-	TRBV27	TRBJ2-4	TGTGCCAGCAGTTACGGTAGCGGTCTAGCCAAAAACATTCAGTACTTC	CASSYGSGLAKNIQYF
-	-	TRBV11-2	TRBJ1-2	TGTGCCAGCAGCTCCTCCTCGGCGGATGGCTACACCTTC	CASSSSSADGYTF
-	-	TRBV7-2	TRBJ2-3	TGTGCCAGCTCCCCAAGATCCATGGAGCGGACAAGCACAGATACGCAGTATTTT	CASSPRSMERTSTDTQYF
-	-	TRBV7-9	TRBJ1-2	TGTGCCAGCAGCTTAGACAGGGCCCTAGGAGGGAACTATGGCTACACCTTC	CASSLDRALGGNYGYTF
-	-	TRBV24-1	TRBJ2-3	TGTGCCACCAGTGGGAGGGTTTCCGATACGCAGTATTTT	CATSGRVSDTQYF
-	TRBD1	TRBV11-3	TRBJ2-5	TGTGCCAGCAGCAAGACAGGGTCGGAAGAGACCCAGTACTTC	CASSKTGSEETQYF
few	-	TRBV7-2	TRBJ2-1	TGTGCCAGCAGCTTAAACTGGGGAGGCTACAATGAGCAGTTCTTC	CASSLNWGGYNEQFF
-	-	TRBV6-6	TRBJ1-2	TGTGCCAGCAGTCAGACAGGCTCCTCGGGCGCTAACTATGGCTACACCTTC	CASSQTGSSGANYGYTF
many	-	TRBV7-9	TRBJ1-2	TGTGCCAGCAGCTTAGCGGGGAGCAATGGCTACACCTTC	CASSLAGSNGYTF
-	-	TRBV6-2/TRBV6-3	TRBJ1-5	TGTGCCAGCAGTCAGCCCAGGGCGGGACACCAGCATTTT	CASSQPRAGHQHF
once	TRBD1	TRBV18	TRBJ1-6	TGTGCCAGCTCACCACAGGGACAGGAATCCAAGTCACCCCTCCACTTT	CASSPQGQESKSPLHF
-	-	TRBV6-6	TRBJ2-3	TGTGCCAGCGAGGAGGGCTATACGTACACAGATACGCAGTATTTT	CASEEGYTYTDTQYF
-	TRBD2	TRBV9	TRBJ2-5	TGTGCCAGCAGCGTAGAGACTAGCGGGATGGGGGAGACCCAGTACTTC	CASSVETSGMGETQYF
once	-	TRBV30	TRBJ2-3	TGTGCCTGGAGTGTTTCAGGTAGCACAGATACGCAGTATTTT	CAWSVSGSTDTQYF
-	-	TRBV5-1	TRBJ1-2	TGCGCCAGCAGAGACACTAGCTATGGCTACACCTTC	CASRDTSYGYTF
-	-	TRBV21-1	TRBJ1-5	TGTGCCAGCAGCAAACCGGGACAGGGCAATCAGCCCCAGCATTTT	CASSKPGQGNQPQHF
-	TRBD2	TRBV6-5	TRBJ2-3	TGTGCCAGCAAAAGCGGGATTGCGACAGATACGCAGTATTTT	CASKSGIATDTQYF
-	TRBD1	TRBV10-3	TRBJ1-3	TGTGCCATCACAGCACTACAGGGGGTAGTATCTGGAAACACCATATATTTT	CAITALQGVVSGNTIYF